This TCR beta chain was sequenced for a study of cytomegalovirus exposure and HLA in healthy donors. Study as a whole: Roughly 85 million unique TCRs from HLA-typed donors made up an early data release. Study results and caveats: According to reports, the classifier identified cytomegalovirus status with high specificity and sensitivity. TCR beta V segments were, for the most part, productive about 87% or about 30% of the time in an earlier analysis.

PCR used 60 Vbeta primers and 13 Jbeta primers. Some clones are missing from TCRdb's copy, which holds only in-frame ones; the method was immunoSEQ multiplex PCR. The sample holds around 90,000 clones; more than 75% are singletons and the top ten take about a tenth. CDR1 and CDR2 (germline): SGHVS, FNYEAQ. The germline V and J ends were trimmed by 4 bases and 8 bases, with 6 bases remaining between them. This CDR3 is built from 11 residues. To note about this clone: What it recognizes is unknown.

Sequenced: PBMCs. The genes are TRBV7-6 and TRBJ2-1; TRBD2 might be the D (5 bases). The origin of this receptor is a human donor in good health. The CDR3 region has the DNA TGTGCCAGCAGCTGGACTGATGAGCAGTTCTTC. This codes for CASSWTDEQFF.